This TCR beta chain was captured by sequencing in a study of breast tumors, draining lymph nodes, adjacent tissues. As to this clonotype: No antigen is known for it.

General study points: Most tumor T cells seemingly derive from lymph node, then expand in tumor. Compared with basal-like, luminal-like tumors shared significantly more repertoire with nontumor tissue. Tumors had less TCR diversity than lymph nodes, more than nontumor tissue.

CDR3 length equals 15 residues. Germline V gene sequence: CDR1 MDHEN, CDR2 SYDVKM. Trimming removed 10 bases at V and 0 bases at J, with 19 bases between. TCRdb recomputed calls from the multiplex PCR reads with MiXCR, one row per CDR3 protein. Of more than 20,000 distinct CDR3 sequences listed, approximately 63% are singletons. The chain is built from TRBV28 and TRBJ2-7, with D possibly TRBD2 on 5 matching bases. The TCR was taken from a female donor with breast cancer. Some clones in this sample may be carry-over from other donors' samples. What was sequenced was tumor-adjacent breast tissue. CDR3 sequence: CAITSGSASSYEQYF. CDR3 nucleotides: TGTGCCATTACCTCGGGGAGCGCTAGCTCCTACGAGCAGTACTTC.